This record concerns one T cell receptor beta chain sequence. Its antigen is undetermined. This entry comes from a study of cytomegalovirus exposure and HLA in healthy donors. Across the study: Earlier work reported about 110 million unique TCR beta sequences from 180 million or so T cells. General study findings and limits: As a later analysis showed, a missense DCLRE1C variant was linked to trimming of TCR beta V- and J-genes. It was reported that the classifier diagnosed cytomegalovirus status with high specificity and sensitivity in both the original and validation cohorts.

Use of 60 Vbeta and 13 Jbeta primers characterized the PCR. The assay was immunoSEQ multiplex PCR, and TCRdb's table has in-frame clones only and misses some. The sample has 90,000 to 120,000 clones, around 75% seen once. In germline, CDR1 is MDHEN, CDR2 SYDVKM. Trimming pared 6 bases from V and 4 bases from J, leaving 13 bases between. The CDR3 loop spans 14 amino acids. The receptor was isolated from a woman between 18 and 29 years old in good health and CMV-seropositive. V is TRBV28 and J is TRBJ1-5; D is unresolved. The sample was PBMCs. The CDR3 here is CASRPGDGNQPQHF. In DNA form, the CDR3 reads TGTGCCAGCAGGCCGGGAGATGGGAATCAGCCCCAGCATTTT.